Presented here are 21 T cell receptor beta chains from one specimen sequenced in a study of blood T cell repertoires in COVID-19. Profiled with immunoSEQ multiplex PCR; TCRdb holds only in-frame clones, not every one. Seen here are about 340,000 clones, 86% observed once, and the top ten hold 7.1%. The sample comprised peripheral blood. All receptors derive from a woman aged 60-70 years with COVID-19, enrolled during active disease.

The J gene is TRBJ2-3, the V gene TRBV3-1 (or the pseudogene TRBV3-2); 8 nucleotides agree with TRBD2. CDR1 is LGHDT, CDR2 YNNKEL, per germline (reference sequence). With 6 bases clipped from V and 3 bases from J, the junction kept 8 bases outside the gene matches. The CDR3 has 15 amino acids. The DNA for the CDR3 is TGTGCCAGCAGGAGAGCGGGGGTGGGGACAGATACGCAGTATTTT. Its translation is CASRRAGVGTDTQYF.

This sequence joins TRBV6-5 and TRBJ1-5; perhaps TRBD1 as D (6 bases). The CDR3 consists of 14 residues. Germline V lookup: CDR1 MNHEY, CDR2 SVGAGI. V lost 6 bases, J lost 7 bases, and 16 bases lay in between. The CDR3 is CASSVTEQGQPQHF. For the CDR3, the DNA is TGTGCCAGCAGCGTGACGGAGCAGGGGCAGCCCCAGCATTTT.

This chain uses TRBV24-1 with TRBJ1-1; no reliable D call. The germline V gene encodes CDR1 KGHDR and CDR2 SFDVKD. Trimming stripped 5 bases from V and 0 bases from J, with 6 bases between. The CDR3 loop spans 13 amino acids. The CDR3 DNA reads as TGTGCCACCAGTGCCGTAATGAACACTGAAGCTTTCTTT. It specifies CATSAVMNTEAFF.

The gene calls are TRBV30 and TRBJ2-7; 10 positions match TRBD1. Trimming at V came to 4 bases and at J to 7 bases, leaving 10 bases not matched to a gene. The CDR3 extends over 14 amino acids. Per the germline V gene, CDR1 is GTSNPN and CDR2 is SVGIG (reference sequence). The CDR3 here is CAWKGQGGIGEQYF. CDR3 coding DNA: TGTGCCTGGAAAGGACAGGGGGGTATCGGGGAGCAGTACTTC. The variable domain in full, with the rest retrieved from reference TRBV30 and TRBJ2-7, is SQTIHQWPATLVQPVGSPLSLECTVEGTSNPNLYWYRQAAGRGLQLLFYSVGIGQISSEVPQNLSASRPQDRQFILSSKKLLLSDSGFYLCAWKGQGGIGEQYFGPGTRLTVT.

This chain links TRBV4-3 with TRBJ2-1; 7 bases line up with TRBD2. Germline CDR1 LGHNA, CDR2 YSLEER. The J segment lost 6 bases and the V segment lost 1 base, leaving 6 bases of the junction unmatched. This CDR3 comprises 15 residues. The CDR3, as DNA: TGCGCCAGCAGCCAAGTCTGGACTAGAGGCAATGAGCAGTTCTTC. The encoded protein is CASSQVWTRGNEQFF.

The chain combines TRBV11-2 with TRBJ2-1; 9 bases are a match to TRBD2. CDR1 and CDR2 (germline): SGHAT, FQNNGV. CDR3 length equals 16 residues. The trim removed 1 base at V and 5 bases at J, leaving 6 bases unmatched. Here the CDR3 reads CASSLGGAGGHNEQFF. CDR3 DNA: TGTGCCAGCAGCTTAGGGGGAGCGGGGGGTCACAATGAGCAGTTCTTC.

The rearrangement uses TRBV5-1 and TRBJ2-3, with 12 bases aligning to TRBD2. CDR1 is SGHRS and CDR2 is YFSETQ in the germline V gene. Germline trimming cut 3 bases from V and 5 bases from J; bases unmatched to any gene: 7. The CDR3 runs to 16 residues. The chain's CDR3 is CASSSRTSGAEDTQYF. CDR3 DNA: TGCGCCAGCAGCTCCCGGACTAGCGGGGCAGAAGATACGCAGTATTTT.

CDR3 in amino acids: CASSRDIGEAFF. The CDR3 nucleotides are TGTGCCAGCAGCAGAGACATCGGTGAAGCTTTCTTT. The genes are TRBV7-2 and TRBJ1-1, with D unclear. V was pared by 5 bases and J by 7 bases, with 11 bases between. This CDR3 is 12 amino acids long. Germline V gene data show CDR1 as SGHTA and CDR2 as FQGNSA. Filled out from reference TRBV7-2 and TRBJ1-1, the complete variable domain reads GAGVSQSPSNKVTEKGKDVELRCDPISGHTALYWYRQSLGQGLEFLIYFQGNSAPDKSGLPSDRFSAERTGGSVSTLTIQRTQQEDSAVYLCASSRDIGEAFFGQGTRLTVV.

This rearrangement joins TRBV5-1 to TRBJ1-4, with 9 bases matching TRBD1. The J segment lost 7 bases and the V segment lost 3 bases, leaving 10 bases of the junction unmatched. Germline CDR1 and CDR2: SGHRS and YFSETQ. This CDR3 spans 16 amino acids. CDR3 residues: CASSSQAGTGSEKLFF. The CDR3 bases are TGCGCCAGCAGCTCACAGGCCGGGACAGGGAGTGAAAAACTGTTTTTT.

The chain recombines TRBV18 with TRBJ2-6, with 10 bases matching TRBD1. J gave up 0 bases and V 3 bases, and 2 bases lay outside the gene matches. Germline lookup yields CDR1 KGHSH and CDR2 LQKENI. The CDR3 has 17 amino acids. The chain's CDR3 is CASSPWTGGSGANVLTF. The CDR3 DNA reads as TGTGCCAGCTCACCGTGGACAGGGGGCTCTGGGGCCAACGTCCTGACTTTC. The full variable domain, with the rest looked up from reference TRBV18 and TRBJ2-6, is NAGVMQNPRHLVRRRGQEARLRCSPMKGHSHVYWYRQLPEEGLKFMVYLQKENIIDESGMPKERFSAEFPKEGPSILRIQQVVRGDSAAYFCASSPWTGGSGANVLTFGAGSRLTVL.

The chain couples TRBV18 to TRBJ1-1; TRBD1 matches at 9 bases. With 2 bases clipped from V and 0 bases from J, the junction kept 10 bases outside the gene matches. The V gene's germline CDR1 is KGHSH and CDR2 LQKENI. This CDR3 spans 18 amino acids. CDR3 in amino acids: CASSPGTGPLAMNTEAFF. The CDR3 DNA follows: TGTGCCAGCTCACCAGGGACAGGGCCTCTTGCCATGAACACTGAAGCTTTCTTT. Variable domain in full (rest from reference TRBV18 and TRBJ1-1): NAGVMQNPRHLVRRRGQEARLRCSPMKGHSHVYWYRQLPEEGLKFMVYLQKENIIDESGMPKERFSAEFPKEGPSILRIQQVVRGDSAAYFCASSPGTGPLAMNTEAFFGQGTRLTVV.

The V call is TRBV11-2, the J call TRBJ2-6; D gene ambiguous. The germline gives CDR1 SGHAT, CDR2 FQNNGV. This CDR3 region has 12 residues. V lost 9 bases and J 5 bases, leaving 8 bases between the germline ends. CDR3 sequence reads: CASQSRANVLTF. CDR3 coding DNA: TGTGCCAGTCAATCCCGGGCCAACGTCCTGACTTTC.

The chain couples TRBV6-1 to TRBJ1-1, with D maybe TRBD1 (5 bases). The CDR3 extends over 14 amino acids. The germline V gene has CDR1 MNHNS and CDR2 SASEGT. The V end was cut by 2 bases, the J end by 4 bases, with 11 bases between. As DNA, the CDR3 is TGTGCCAGCAGTGAAACCCCGGGGGGCACTGAAGCTTTCTTT. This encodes CASSETPGGTEAFF.

Written as DNA, the CDR3 is TGTGCCAGCAGTGCGAGGCAGGGTTTAGGAGATTCACCCCTCCACTTT. The encoded protein is CASSARQGLGDSPLHF. This rearrangement joins TRBV6-1 to TRBJ1-6; D might be TRBD1 (5 bases). This CDR3 has 16 residues. The V and J ends lost 4 bases and 8 bases respectively, with 18 bases between them. Germline V gene sequence: CDR1 MNHNS, CDR2 SASEGT.

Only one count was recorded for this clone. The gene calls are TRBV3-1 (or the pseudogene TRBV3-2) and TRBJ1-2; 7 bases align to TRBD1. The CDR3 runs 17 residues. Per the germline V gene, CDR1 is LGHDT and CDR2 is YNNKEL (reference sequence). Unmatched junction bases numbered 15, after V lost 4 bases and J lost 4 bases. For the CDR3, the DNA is TGTGCCAGCAGCCCCAGAGGGGTAGGGGGCGACCCCTATGGCTACACCTTC. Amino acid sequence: CASSPRGVGGDPYGYTF.

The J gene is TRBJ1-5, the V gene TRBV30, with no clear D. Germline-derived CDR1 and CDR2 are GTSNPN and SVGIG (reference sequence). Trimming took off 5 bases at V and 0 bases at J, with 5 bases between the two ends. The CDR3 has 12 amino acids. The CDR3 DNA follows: TGTGCCTGGGATTATAGCAATCAGCCCCAGCATTTT. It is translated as CAWDYSNQPQHF.

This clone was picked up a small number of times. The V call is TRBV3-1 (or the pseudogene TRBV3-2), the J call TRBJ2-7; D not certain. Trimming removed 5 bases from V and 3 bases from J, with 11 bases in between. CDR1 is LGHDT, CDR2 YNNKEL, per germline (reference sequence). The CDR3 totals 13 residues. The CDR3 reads CASSAFSNYEQYF. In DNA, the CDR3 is TGTGCCAGCAGCGCCTTTTCTAACTACGAGCAGTACTTC.

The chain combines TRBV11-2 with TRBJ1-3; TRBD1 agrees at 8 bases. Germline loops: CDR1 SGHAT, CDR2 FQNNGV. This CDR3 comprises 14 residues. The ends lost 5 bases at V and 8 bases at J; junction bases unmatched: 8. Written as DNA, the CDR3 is TGTGCCAGCAGCACCCAGGGGGCGGCGGACACCATATATTTT. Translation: CASSTQGAADTIYF.

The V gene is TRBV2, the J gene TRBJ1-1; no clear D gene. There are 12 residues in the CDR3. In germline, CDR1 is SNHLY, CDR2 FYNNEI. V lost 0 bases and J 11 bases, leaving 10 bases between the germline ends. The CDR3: CASSEAPGGAFF. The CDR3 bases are TGTGCCAGCAGTGAAGCGCCTGGCGGTGCTTTCTTT.

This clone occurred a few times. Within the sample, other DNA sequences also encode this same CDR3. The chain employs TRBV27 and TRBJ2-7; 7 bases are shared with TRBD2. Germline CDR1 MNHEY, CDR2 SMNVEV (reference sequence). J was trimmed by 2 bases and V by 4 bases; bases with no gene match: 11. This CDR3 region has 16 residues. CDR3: CASSSTKRGPPYEQYF. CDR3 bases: TGTGCCAGCAGTTCGACAAAGCGGGGTCCCCCCTACGAGCAGTACTTC.

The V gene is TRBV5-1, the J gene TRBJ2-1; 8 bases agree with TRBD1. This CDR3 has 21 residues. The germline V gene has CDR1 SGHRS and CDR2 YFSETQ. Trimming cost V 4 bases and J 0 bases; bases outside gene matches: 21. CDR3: CASSGALQGAKPDGSYNEQFF. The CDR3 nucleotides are TGCGCCAGCAGCGGAGCCCTCCAGGGGGCAAAGCCCGATGGCTCCTACAATGAGCAGTTCTTC.